Presented here are 9 T cell receptor beta chains from one specimen sequenced in a study of blood T cell repertoires in COVID-19. Method: immunoSEQ multiplex PCR; TCRdb's copy keeps in-frame clones and lacks some. The sample has some 190,000 clones; 86% are singletons. What was sequenced was PBMCs or T cells enriched from blood (not recorded which). These receptors all come from a man in his forties or fifties with acute COVID-19.

This chain joins TRBV9 and TRBJ2-7, with a tentative D call TRBD1 (5 bases). This CDR3 region has 17 residues. Germline CDR1 and CDR2: SGDLS and YYNGEE. Trimming took 0 bases from V and 0 from J, leaving 16 bases between them. The CDR3 sequence: CASSVAPSGQGSYEQYF. CDR3 sequence (DNA): TGTGCCAGCAGCGTAGCCCCATCCGGGCAGGGCTCCTACGAGCAGTACTTC. The full variable domain, rest sourced from reference TRBV9 and TRBJ2-7, is DSGVTQTPKHLITATGQRVTLRCSPRSGDLSVYWYQQSLDQGLQFLIQYYNGEERAKGNILERFSAQQFPDLHSELNLSSLELGDSALYFCASSVAPSGQGSYEQYFGPGTRLTVT.

The chain recombines TRBV5-1 with TRBJ2-6; D might be TRBD1 (6 bases). The CDR3 runs 18 residues. In germline, CDR1 is SGHRS, CDR2 YFSETQ. Trimming took off 0 bases at V and 0 bases at J, with 13 bases between the two ends. In nucleotides, the CDR3 is TGCGCCAGCAGCTTGGGATACTCGACAGGCTCTGGGGCCAACGTCCTGACTTTC. Its protein product is CASSLGYSTGSGANVLTF.

This chain links TRBV4-1 with TRBJ1-3; maybe TRBD1 (6 bases). This CDR3 is built from 17 residues. CDR1 is MGHRA and CDR2 is YSYEKL in the germline V gene. Trimming shortened V by 3 bases and J by 0 bases, and 15 bases separated the two germline ends. The CDR3 DNA reads as TGCGCCAGCAGCCAGGGCTTACAGGGATTCTCTGGAAACACCATATATTTT. It yields the protein CASSQGLQGFSGNTIYF.

This chain connects TRBV6-1 to TRBJ2-3; 11 nucleotides agree with TRBD2. V dropped 4 bases and J dropped 0; count of bases not matched to a gene: 15. This CDR3 is 20 amino acids long. The germline CDR1 and CDR2 sequences are MNHNS and SASEGT. This chain's CDR3 is CASSAPAIPGLAVSTDTQYF. The CDR3 DNA reads TGTGCCAGCAGTGCCCCCGCGATTCCGGGACTAGCGGTTAGCACAGATACGCAGTATTTT.

V and J are TRBV5-1 and TRBJ2-7, with unresolved D. V gave up 2 bases and J gave up 2 bases, with 11 bases separating them. CDR3 length: 14 amino acids. CDR1 SGHRS and CDR2 YFSETQ come from the germline V gene. CDR3 loop: CASSFGLEPYEQYF. The CDR3 DNA follows: TGCGCCAGCAGCTTCGGCCTAGAGCCCTACGAGCAGTACTTC.

CDR3 nucleotides: TGCGCCAGCAGCCAAAAGGGCCCCGGGACAGCTCAAAACATTCAGTACTTC. It encodes CASSQKGPGTAQNIQYF. The chain has TRBV4-3 and TRBJ2-4; 7 bases are shared with TRBD1. J was trimmed by 5 bases and V by 2 bases; bases with no gene match: 12. The germline CDR1 and CDR2 sequences are LGHNA and YSLEER. The CDR3 runs 17 residues.

A single count supports this clone. The chain joins TRBV5-1 to TRBJ2-1, with 8 nucleotides matching TRBD2. This CDR3 is built from 16 residues. V shed 0 bases, J shed 4 bases, and the junction held 6 bases outside the gene matches. CDR1 is SGHRS and CDR2 is YFSETQ in the germline V gene. CDR3 amino acids: CASSLAKTSGYNEQFF. The CDR3 nucleotides read TGCGCCAGCAGCTTGGCGAAAACTAGCGGTTACAATGAGCAGTTCTTC.

This chain joins TRBV28 and TRBJ1-4; the D is unclear. With 3 bases removed from V and 11 bases from J, the gap between germline ends came to 13 bases. CDR3 size: 13 residues. The V gene's germline CDR1 is MDHEN and CDR2 SYDVKM. This CDR3 reads CASSLERRRKLFF. The CDR3 region has the DNA TGTGCCAGCAGTTTGGAACGGAGGCGGAAACTGTTTTTT.

This CDR3 reads CASSYTAGVPYEQYF. The DNA for the CDR3 is TGTGCCAGCAGTTATACGGCGGGAGTTCCCTACGAGCAGTACTTC. The chain links TRBV27 to TRBJ2-7, with 7 positions matching TRBD2. V was pared by 4 bases and J by 2 bases, with 8 bases of the junction left unmatched. CDR1 and CDR2 from the germline V gene are MNHEY and SMNVEV (reference sequence). CDR3 length: 15 residues.